The rows below give T cell receptor beta chains drawn from one sample of a study of graft-versus-host responses after intestinal transplantation. Using immunoSEQ multiplex PCR, the repertoire was profiled, and TCRdb retains in-frame clones only, with some absent. Here the sample spans tens of thousands of clones, 92% being singletons. The antigens for these receptors are not known. Material: unstimulated CD4+ T cells sorted from spleen or lymph node cells, obtained before transplant. These TCRs come from a human donor who was the organ donor for an intestinal transplant. Each CDR3 is given with its conserved first and last residue. A D gene is named only where the DNA matches it firmly. The size entry is marked missing in some rows and otherwise reads once, few, many or a size class.

abundance	j_gene	d_gene	v_gene	CDR3nt	CDR3aa
NA	TRBJ2-7	NA	TRBV6-4	TGTGCCAGGAGGACAGCTTACGAGCAGTACTTC	CARRTAYEQYF
few	TRBJ1-2	NA	TRBV6-6	TGTGCCAGCAGTTACCGGGACAACTATGGCTACACCTTC	CASSYRDNYGYTF
NA	TRBJ1-1	NA	TRBV20-1	TGCAGTGCTAGAGAGGACACTGAAGCTTTCTTT	CSAREDTEAFF
NA	TRBJ2-2	NA	TRBV4-3	TGCGCCAGCAGCCAAGTCCGGGGCGCGAACACCGGGGAGCTGTTTTTT	CASSQVRGANTGELFF
NA	TRBJ2-3	NA	TRBV5-4	TGTGCCAGCAGCTCTCAGGGACGCTCGGATACAGATACGCAGTATTTT	CASSSQGRSDTDTQYF
NA	TRBJ2-1	NA	TRBV25-1	TGTGCCAGCAGTGGGTACAATGAGCAGTTCTTC	CASSGYNEQFF
once	TRBJ2-7	NA	TRBV6-5	TGTGCCAGCAGTTATAGGGCCGGGAGTAGCGACGAGCAGTACTTC	CASSYRAGSSDEQYF
once	TRBJ1-3	NA	TRBV30	TGTGCCTGGAGCACTACAGGCTCTGGAAACACCATATATTTT	CAWSTTGSGNTIYF
NA	TRBJ1-2	TRBD1	TRBV19	TGTGCCAGTAGCCCAAGGGACAGGTCTTTCTATGGCTACACCTTC	CASSPRDRSFYGYTF
few	TRBJ1-4	NA	TRBV10-1	TGCGCCAGCCCCCAGGGGACTAATGAAAAACTGTTTTTT	CASPQGTNEKLFF
NA	TRBJ2-4	NA	TRBV28	TGTGCCAGCAGTTTCAGGGAGGCCATTCAGTACTTC	CASSFREAIQYF
NA	TRBJ1-2	NA	TRBV20-1	TGCAGTGCTAGAGATGGCTACACCTTC	CSARDGYTF
NA	TRBJ2-3	NA	TRBV2	TGTGCCAGCAGTGCCCCGGGCAGGGGCACAGATACGCAGTATTTT	CASSAPGRGTDTQYF
NA	TRBJ1-2	TRBD1	TRBV28	TGTGCCAGCAGTCTCCGGGACAGGGTTTATGGCTACACCTTC	CASSLRDRVYGYTF
NA	TRBJ2-5	NA	TRBV15	TGTGCCACCAGCAGAGGGCGGTTAGCAGTTCCCCAGTACTTC	CATSRGRLAVPQYF
NA	TRBJ2-5	NA	TRBV4-1	TGCGCCAGCAGCCAAGACGGTCGGGCTGGCCAAGAGACCCAGTACTTC	CASSQDGRAGQETQYF
NA	TRBJ2-1	TRBD1	TRBV11-1	TGTGCCAGCAGCTTAGATCTTGGGGCAGGGGGCAATGAGCAGTTCTTC	CASSLDLGAGGNEQFF
NA	TRBJ2-3	TRBD2	TRBV6-1	TGTGCCAGCAGCCCCCTAGCGGTTCGCACAGATACGCAGTATTTT	CASSPLAVRTDTQYF
medium-sized	TRBJ2-5	NA	TRBV4-2	TGTGCCAGCAGCCAAGTCGGGGCTAGTGCGTCGCAAGAGACCCAGTACTTC	CASSQVGASASQETQYF
NA	TRBJ1-2	NA	TRBV27	TGTGCCAGCAGTTTCGGCAGTAACTATGGCTACGCCTTC	CASSFGSNYGYAF
once	TRBJ2-1	TRBD2	TRBV10-1	TGCGCCAGCAGTGAGTCTAGCGGGAGGTACAATGAGCAGTTCTTC	CASSESSGRYNEQFF
NA	TRBJ2-3	NA	TRBV29-1	TGCAGCGTTGGCCCGGGGACAAGAGATACGCAGTATTTT	CSVGPGTRDTQYF
NA	TRBJ2-5	NA	TRBV28	TGTGCCAGCAGATCCAGGGAGACCCAGTACTTC	CASRSRETQYF
once	TRBJ1-6	TRBD1	TRBV30	TGTGCCTGGAGTCGACAGGGGTTTAATTCACCCCTCCACTTT	CAWSRQGFNSPLHF
NA	TRBJ1-2	TRBD1	TRBV18	TGTGCCAGCTCACCTGCGGGACAGGGCTACTATGGCTACACCTTC	CASSPAGQGYYGYTF
NA	TRBJ2-2	NA	TRBV30	TGTGCCTGGAGATCTGGACAGAAAAACACCGGGGAGCTGTTTTTT	CAWRSGQKNTGELFF
NA	TRBJ1-4	TRBD1	TRBV10-3	TGTGCCACTAAGAGGACAGGGTTCGAAAAACTGTTTTTT	CATKRTGFEKLFF
once	TRBJ2-3	TRBD2	TRBV7-9	TGTGCCAGCAGCCCGGGGCTAGCGGGCCCCACAGATACGCAGTATTTT	CASSPGLAGPTDTQYF
NA	TRBJ2-2	NA	TRBV5-1	TGCGCCAGCAGCTTAGGACAGAAGAACACCGGGGAGCTGTTTTTT	CASSLGQKNTGELFF